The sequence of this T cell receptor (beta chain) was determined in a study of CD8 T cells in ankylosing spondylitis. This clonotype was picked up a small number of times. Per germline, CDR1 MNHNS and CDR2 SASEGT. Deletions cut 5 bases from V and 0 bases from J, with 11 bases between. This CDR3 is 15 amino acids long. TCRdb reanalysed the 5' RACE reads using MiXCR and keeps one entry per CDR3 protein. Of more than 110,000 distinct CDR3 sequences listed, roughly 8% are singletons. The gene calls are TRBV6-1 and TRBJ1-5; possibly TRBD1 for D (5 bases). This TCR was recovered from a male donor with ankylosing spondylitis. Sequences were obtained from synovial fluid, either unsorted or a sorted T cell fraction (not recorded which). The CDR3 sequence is CASSPWGYSNQPQHF. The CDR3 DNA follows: TGTGCCAGCAGTCCTTGGGGCTATAGCAATCAGCCCCAGCATTTT.